The sequence of this T cell receptor beta chain was determined in a study of shared T cell receptors in the human thymus. Clones were sequenced by immunoSEQ multiplex PCR, and TCRdb holds only the in-frame ones, with some missing. The table lists 700,000 or so clones, approximately 83% of them singletons. Deletions cut 0 bases from V and 0 bases from J, with 13 bases between. The CDR3 is made up of 17 amino acids. Germline CDR1 SGHKS, CDR2 YYEKEE (reference sequence). This sample was shared with a second study, whose subject was human thymus T cells.

This clonotype originated in a girl under three years old with a congenital heart defect. V gene TRBV5-5 combines with J gene TRBJ1-3; D uncertain. The sample taken for sequencing was thymocytes. In DNA, the CDR3 is TGTGCCAGCAGCTTGGTTGGTGGGCAGATCTCTGGAAACACCATATATTTT. Translation: CASSLVGGQISGNTIYF.